Only a few counts were recorded for the clone carrying this T cell receptor beta chain. The sample comes from a study of blood T cell repertoires in COVID-19. Overall study context: Whether acute or convalescent, the COVID-19 samples came from the United States, Italy and Spain. PBMCs, B-cell-depleted T cells, or T cells were the source of the cDNA or gDNA that made up the material.

Per the original data handling: Amplification of reference gene primers provided the estimated nucleated cell counts. Profiling relied on immunoSEQ multiplex PCR, and the TCRdb table lists in-frame clones only, not all of them. The D gene and trimming were derived from the DNA, and the V and J assignments and clone size from that table. The sample yields 150,000 or so clones, 74% seen once. Germline loops: CDR1 SGHAT, CDR2 FQNNGV. Trimming left V 7 bases short and J 2 bases short, with 17 bases between. There are 15 residues in the CDR3. The receptor was derived from a woman over 75 with acute or convalescent COVID-19. The sample taken for sequencing was peripheral blood. V is TRBV11-2 and J is TRBJ2-5, with TRBD2 as a possible D gene (6 bases). This CDR3 reads CASTPGPGAQETQYF. For the CDR3, the DNA is TGTGCCAGCACCCCCGGTCCGGGAGCTCAAGAGACCCAGTACTTC.